This T cell receptor (beta chain) was captured by sequencing in a study of cytomegalovirus exposure and HLA in healthy donors (dated by TCRdb to about 2017). At the level of the whole study: According to a later analysis, the roughly 120 validation repertoires were produced on the same platform as the 666 repertoires of the first cohort. The study aimed to test whether signatures of past pathogen exposure could be identified by cataloging public T cell receptors. Along with the roughly 670-subject first cohort, a separate validation cohort of approximately 110 different subjects was used. To predict cytomegalovirus infection status, the study combined high-throughput TCR immunosequencing, statistical association of individual TCRs with disease status, and machine learning.

As for this clone: The antigen it binds to is not known. The record has no base qualities; no much larger clone is one base away.

Preparation of the library involved the immunoSEQ multiplex PCR assay. The published analysis was carried out like this. To diagnose cytomegalovirus status from the catalog of TCR beta chain sequences, a statistical classification framework was built. TCRdb carries this immuneACCESS record with in-frame sequences only. Its versions omit some clonotypes, under half of them owing to an unresolved V gene in the studies checked, with the rest unexplained. Clone size and the V and J calls come from that table; the DNA yielded D and trimming. The sample table shows 250,000 or so clones, and 90% are seen once. Of the sample, roughly 0.38% is held by the ten largest clones. The donors belonged to the validation cohort of approximately 130 subjects, which was separate from the approximately 660-subject first cohort. Trimming accounts for 2 bases at V and 4 bases at J, while the number of junction bases matched to no gene is 7. From the germline V gene (reference sequence), CDR1 is MNHNY and CDR2 is SVGAGI. The CDR3 measures 15 amino acids from cysteine to phenylalanine. Of the read, only the CDR3 DNA is kept; its 45 bases are in frame from base 1.

Overall study results and their limits: The classifier was reported to diagnose cytomegalovirus status with high specificity and sensitivity in both the original and validation cohorts. According to the authors, the approach could potentially be generalized to other disease states and immunological phenotypes. The study listed 164 TCR beta chains as associated with cytomegalovirus. A later analysis found that TCRs clustered in the first cohort also tended to co-occur in the 120 or so validation repertoires, with approximately 94% of cluster scores above 0. A later analysis had no HLA typing for the validation cohort, so co-occurrence there was scored across all 110 or so repertoires. Most TCR sequences were observed very rarely across donors, whereas some public TCRs were present in many individuals. A few of the identified cytomegalovirus-associated TCR beta chains were confirmed in vitro to be specific for cytomegalovirus antigens.

The sequencing input was PBMCs. The origin of this receptor is a woman between 18 and 30 years old in good health and CMV-seronegative. The chain is made from TRBV6-6 and TRBJ2-7, and TRBD1 matches 8 of the central bases. The CDR3 reads CASSYGQGALYEQYF. The DNA reads TGTGCCAGCAGTTACGGGCAGGGGGCGCTTTACGAGCAGTACTTC.